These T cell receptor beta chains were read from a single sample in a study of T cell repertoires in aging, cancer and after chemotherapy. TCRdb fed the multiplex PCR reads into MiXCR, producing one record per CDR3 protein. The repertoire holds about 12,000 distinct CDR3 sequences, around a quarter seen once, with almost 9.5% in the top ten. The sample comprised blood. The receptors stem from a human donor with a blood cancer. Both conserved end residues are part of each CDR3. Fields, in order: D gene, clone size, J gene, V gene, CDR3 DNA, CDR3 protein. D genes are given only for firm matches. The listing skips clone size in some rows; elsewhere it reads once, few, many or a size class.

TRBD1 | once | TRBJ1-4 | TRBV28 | TGTGCCAGCAGTTCCACAGGGGCTAATGAAAAACTGTTTTTT | CASSSTGANEKLFF
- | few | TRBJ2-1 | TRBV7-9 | TGTGCCAGCAGCTTAAAGGGGTACAGCGGGACGGGGGCGGATGAGCAGTTCTTC | CASSLKGYSGTGADEQFF
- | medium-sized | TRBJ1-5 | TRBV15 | TGTGCCACCAGCACTGGACAGCCCCAGCCCCAGCATTTT | CATSTGQPQPQHF
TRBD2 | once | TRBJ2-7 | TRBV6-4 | TGTGCCAGCAGAGACCTCGGACTAGCGGGGGCAAAAGTCTACGAGCAGTACTTC | CASRDLGLAGAKVYEQYF
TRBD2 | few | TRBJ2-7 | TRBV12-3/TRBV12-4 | TGTGCCAGCAGTTTAGGACTAGCGGGGGCAAAAGTCTACGAGCAGTACTTC | CASSLGLAGAKVYEQYF
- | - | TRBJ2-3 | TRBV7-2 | TGTGCCAGCAGCTTCCTGGATACGCAGTATTTT | CASSFLDTQYF
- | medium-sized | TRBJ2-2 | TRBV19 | TGTGCCAGTAGTTTTGCCAGGTCGAACACCGGGGAGCTGTTTTTT | CASSFARSNTGELFF
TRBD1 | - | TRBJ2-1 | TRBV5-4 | TGTGCCAGCAGGAAGTTGGCCGGGGGGACAGGGGACAATGAGCAGTTCTTC | CASRKLAGGTGDNEQFF
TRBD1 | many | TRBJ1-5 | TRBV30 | TGTGCCTGGAGGGCTACCGGGACAGTGTATCAGCCCCAGCATTTT | CAWRATGTVYQPQHF
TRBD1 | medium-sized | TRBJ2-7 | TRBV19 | TGTGCCAGTAGTTCCGGGACAGGAAACTACGAGCAGTACTTC | CASSSGTGNYEQYF
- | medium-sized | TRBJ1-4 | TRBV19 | TGTGCCAGTAGTCCCCCTACCGACAGGAATAATGAAAAACTGTTTTTT | CASSPPTDRNNEKLFF
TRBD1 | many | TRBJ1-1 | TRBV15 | TGTGCCACCAGCCCGGACAGGGTAAGGGCTTTCTTT | CATSPDRVRAFF
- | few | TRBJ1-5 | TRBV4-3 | TGCGCCAGCAGCCAAGATCTTCGGGATCAGCCCCAGCATTTT | CASSQDLRDQPQHF
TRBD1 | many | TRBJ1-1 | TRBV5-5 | TGTGCCAGCAGCTCCCTTGGACAGGGGGCAACTGAAGCTTTCTTT | CASSSLGQGATEAFF
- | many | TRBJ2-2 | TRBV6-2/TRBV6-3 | TGTGCCAGCAGCCCGGTCACCCACACCGGGGAGCTGTTTTTT | CASSPVTHTGELFF
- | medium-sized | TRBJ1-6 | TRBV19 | TGTGCCAGTACCCTAGTGGGGGTCTATAATTCACCCCTCCACTTT | CASTLVGVYNSPLHF
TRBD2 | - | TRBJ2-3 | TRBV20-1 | TGCAGTGCTAGAGTGGTCGGGAGGGCCCCAGATACGCAGTATTTT | CSARVVGRAPDTQYF
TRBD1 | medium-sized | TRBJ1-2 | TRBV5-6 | TGTGCCAGCAGCCTCGACAGGGGTGCTAACTATGGCTACACCTTC | CASSLDRGANYGYTF
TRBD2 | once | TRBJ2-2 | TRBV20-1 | TGCAGTGCTAGAGACGGTAGCGGGAGGGACACCGGAGAGCTGTTTTTT | CSARDGSGRDTGELFF
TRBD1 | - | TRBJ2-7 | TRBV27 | TGTGCCAGCAGGGGGACAGGGAGGGAGCAGTACTTC | CASRGTGREQYF
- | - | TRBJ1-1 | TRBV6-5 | TGTGCCAGCATCCGAGTCGGGGGAATAAACACTGAAGCTTTCTTT | CASIRVGGINTEAFF
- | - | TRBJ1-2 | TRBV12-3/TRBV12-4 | TGTGCCAGCAGTTTTGGGGGCCTAAGAGGAGGCTACACCTTC | CASSFGGLRGGYTF
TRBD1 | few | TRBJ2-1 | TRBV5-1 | TGCGCCAGCAGCACGAGGACAGGGGTAAATGAGCAGTTCTTC | CASSTRTGVNEQFF
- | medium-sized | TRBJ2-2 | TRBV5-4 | TGTGCCAGCAGCTTGGGGGGCGGTGAGCTGTTTTTT | CASSLGGGELFF
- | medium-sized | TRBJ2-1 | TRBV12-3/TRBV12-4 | TGTGCCAGCACCCAGGGAGAGGGGAATGAGCAGTTCTTC | CASTQGEGNEQFF
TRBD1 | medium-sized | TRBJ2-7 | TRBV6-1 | TGTGCCACCCAAAACCGACAGGGGGCTATTTACGAGCAGTACTTC | CATQNRQGAIYEQYF
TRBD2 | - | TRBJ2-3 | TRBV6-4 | TGTGCCAGCAGTGTTAGCGGGAGCACAGATACGCAGTATTTT | CASSVSGSTDTQYF
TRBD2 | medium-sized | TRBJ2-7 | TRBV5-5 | TGTGCCAGCAGCTGGGGACTAGCGGGGACCTACGAGCAGTACTTC | CASSWGLAGTYEQYF
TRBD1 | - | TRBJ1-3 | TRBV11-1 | TGTGCCAGCAGCCCGACAGGGGCCGGAAACACCATATATTTT | CASSPTGAGNTIYF
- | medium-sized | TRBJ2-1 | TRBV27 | TGTGCCAGCAGTCCCCGGGCCTTTAGTGGGTATGAGCAGTTCTTC | CASSPRAFSGYEQFF
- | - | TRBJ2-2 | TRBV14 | TGTGCCAGCAGAAGTGAGAACACCGGAGAGCTGTTTTTT | CASRSENTGELFF
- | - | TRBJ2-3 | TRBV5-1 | TGCGCCAGCAGCTTGGTGGGGCTAGGTTGGGCAGATACGCAGTATTTT | CASSLVGLGWADTQYF
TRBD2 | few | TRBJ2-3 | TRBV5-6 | TGTGCCAGCAGCTCTCCGGGACTAGAACTCCTAGGGACAGATACGCAGTATTTT | CASSSPGLELLGTDTQYF
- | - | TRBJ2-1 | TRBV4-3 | TGCGCCAGCAGCCAAGATTTAGGGCGTAGCTCCTACAATGAGCAGTTCTTC | CASSQDLGRSSYNEQFF
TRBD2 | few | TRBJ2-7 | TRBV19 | TGTGCCAGTAGTACCCCAAAACTAGCGGGAGGGCCCTACGAGCAGTACTTC | CASSTPKLAGGPYEQYF
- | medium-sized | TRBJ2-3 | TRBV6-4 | TGTGCCAGCAGTGTGGGAGGACCAGATACGCAGTATTTT | CASSVGGPDTQYF
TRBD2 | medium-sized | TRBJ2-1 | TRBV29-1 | TGCAGCGTTGTCCCTAGCGGGAGGGGGGAGCAGTTCTTC | CSVVPSGRGEQFF
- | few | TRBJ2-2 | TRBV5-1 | TGCGCCAGCAGCTTGTATGATGGGGGCACCGGGGAGCTGTTTTTT | CASSLYDGGTGELFF